This TCR beta chain originates from a study of blood T cell repertoires in COVID-19. Clones were read by immunoSEQ multiplex PCR, and TCRdb kept only the in-frame ones, dropping some. The sample lists some 350,000 clones, about 90% occurring once. This CDR3 is 14 amino acids long. V shed 3 bases and J shed 3 bases, with 9 bases lying between them. Germline CDR1 reads MDHEN; CDR2 reads SYDVKM. This clone was seen just once. The receptor was derived from a woman between 25 and 40 years old with COVID-19, enrolled during active disease. The sample comprised peripheral blood. This chain uses TRBV28 with TRBJ2-1; D is uncertain. CDR3 in DNA: TGTGCCAGCAGTTTGGCAGGCTACTACAATGAGCAGTTCTTC. Its translation is CASSLAGYYNEQFF.